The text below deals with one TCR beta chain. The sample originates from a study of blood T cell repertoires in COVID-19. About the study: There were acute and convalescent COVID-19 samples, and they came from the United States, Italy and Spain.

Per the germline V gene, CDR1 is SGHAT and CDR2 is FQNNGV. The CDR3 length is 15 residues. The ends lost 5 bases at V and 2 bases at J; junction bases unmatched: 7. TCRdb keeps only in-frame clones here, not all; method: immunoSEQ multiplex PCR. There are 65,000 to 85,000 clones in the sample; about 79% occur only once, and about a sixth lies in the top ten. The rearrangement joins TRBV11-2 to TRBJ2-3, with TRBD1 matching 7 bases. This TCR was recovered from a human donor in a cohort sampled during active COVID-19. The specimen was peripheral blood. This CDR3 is CASSPGGQDTDTQYF. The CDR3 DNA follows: TGTGCCAGCAGCCCCGGAGGACAGGACACAGATACGCAGTATTTT.